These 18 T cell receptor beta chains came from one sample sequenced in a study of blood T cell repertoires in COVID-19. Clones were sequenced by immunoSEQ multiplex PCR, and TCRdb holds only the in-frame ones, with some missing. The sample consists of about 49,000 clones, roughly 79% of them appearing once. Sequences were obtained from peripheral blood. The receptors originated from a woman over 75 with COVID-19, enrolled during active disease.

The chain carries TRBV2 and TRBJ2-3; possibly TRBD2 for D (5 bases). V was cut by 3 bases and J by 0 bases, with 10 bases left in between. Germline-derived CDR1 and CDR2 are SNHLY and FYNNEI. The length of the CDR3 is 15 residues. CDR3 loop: CASSDWRASTDTQYF. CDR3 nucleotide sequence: TGTGCCAGCAGTGATTGGCGGGCGAGCACAGATACGCAGTATTTT. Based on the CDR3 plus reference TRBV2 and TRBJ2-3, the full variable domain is EPEVTQTPSHQVTQMGQEVILRCVPISNHLYFYWYRQILGQKVEFLVSFYNNEISEKSEIFDDQFSVERPDGSNFTLKIRSTKLEDSAMYFCASSDWRASTDTQYFGPGTRLTVL.

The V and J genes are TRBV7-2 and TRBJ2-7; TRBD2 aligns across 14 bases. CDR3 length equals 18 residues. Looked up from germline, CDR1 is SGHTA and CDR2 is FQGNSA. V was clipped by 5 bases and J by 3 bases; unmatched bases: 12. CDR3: CASSRGLAGGQEFYEQYF. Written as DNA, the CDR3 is TGTGCCAGCAGCCGCGGACTAGCGGGAGGACAGGAATTCTACGAGCAGTACTTC.

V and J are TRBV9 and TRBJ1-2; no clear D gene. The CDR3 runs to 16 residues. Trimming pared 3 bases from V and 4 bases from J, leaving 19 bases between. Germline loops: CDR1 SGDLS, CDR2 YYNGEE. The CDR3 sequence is CASSAHEGRNSYGYTF. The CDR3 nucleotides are TGTGCCAGCAGCGCCCACGAGGGCAGAAACTCCTATGGCTACACCTTC.

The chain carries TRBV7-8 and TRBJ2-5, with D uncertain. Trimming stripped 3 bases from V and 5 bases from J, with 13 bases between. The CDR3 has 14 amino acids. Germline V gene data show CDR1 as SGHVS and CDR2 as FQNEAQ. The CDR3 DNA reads TGTGCCAGCAGCTTGCAGTCGTTCAGGGAGACCCAGTACTTC. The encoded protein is CASSLQSFRETQYF.

The CDR3, as DNA: TGTGCCAGTAGCAAGGGACAGGGGGCCAACGAGCAGTACTTC. The encoded protein is CASSKGQGANEQYF. This chain joins TRBV19 and TRBJ2-7; TRBD1 agrees at 12 bases. The CDR3 loop spans 14 amino acids. Per germline, CDR1 LNHDA and CDR2 SQIVND (reference sequence). V trimming: 6 bases; J trimming: 5 bases; junction bases outside the gene matches: 5.

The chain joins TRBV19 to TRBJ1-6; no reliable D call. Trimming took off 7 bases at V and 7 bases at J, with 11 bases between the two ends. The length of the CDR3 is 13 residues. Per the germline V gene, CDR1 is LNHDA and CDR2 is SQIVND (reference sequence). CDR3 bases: TGTGCCAGTAAACCCAACAGAAATTCACCCCTCCACTTT. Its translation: CASKPNRNSPLHF.

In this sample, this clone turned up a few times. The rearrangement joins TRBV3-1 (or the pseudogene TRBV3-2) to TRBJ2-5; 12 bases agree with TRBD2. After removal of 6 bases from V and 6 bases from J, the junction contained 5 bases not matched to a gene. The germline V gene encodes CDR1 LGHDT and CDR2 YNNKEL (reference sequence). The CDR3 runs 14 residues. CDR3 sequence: CASRRTSGMQTQYF. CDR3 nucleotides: TGTGCCAGCAGAAGGACTAGCGGGATGCAGACCCAGTACTTC.

As DNA, the CDR3 is TGCGCCAGCAGCTTAGGCTCGGACAGGGCAACTGAAGCTTTCTTT. Its translation is CASSLGSDRATEAFF. The V call is TRBV5-1, the J call TRBJ1-1; 8 bases fit TRBD1. In germline, CDR1 is SGHRS, CDR2 YFSETQ. This CDR3 is built from 15 residues. Unmatched junction bases numbered 8, after V lost 2 bases and J lost 5 bases.

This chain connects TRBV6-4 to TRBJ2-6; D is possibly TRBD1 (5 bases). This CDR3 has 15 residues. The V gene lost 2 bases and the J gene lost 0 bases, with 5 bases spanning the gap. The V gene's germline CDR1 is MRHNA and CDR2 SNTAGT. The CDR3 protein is CASSDDSSGANVLTF. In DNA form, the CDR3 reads TGTGCCAGCAGTGACGACAGCTCTGGGGCCAACGTCCTGACTTTC.

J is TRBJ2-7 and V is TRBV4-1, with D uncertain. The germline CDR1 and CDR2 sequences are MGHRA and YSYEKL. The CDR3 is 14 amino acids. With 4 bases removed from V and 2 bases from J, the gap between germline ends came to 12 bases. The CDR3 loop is CASSRNTVTYEQYF. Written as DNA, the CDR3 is TGCGCCAGCAGCCGGAACACAGTGACCTACGAGCAGTACTTC.

The CDR3 is CASSPPAAGGSPDTQYF. The CDR3 nucleotides read TGTGCCAGCTCACCACCGGCGGCGGGAGGTTCGCCAGATACGCAGTATTTT. The chain is built from TRBV18 and TRBJ2-3, with TRBD2 matching 8 bases. Looked up from germline, CDR1 is KGHSH and CDR2 is LQKENI. The V gene end was trimmed by 0 bases and the J gene end by 4 bases; junction bases not matched to a gene: 9. CDR3 length equals 17 residues.

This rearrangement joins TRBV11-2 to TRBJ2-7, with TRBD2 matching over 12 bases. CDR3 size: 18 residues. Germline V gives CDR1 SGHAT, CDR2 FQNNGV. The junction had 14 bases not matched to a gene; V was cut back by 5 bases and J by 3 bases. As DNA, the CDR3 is TGTGCCAGCAGCCCGGGACTAGCGGGTTTGGGTGTGGACTACGAGCAGTACTTC. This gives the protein CASSPGLAGLGVDYEQYF.

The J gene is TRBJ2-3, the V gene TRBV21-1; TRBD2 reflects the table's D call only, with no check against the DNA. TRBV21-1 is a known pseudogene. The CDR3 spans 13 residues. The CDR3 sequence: CASRTPASDTQYF. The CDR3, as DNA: TGTGCCAGCCGAACCCCCGCAAGCGATACGCAGTATTTT.

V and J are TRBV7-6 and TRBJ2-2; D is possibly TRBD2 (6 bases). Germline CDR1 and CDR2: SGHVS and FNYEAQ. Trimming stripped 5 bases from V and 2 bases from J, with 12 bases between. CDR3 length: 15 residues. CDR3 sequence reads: CASSVGTVNTGELFF. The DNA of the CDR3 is TGTGCCAGCAGCGTCGGGACTGTTAACACCGGGGAGCTGTTTTTT.

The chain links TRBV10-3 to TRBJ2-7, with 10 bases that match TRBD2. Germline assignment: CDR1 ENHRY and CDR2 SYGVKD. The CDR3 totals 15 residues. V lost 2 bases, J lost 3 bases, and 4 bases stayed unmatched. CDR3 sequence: CAISEPIAGGYEQYF. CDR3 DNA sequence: TGTGCCATCAGTGAGCCAATAGCGGGAGGCTACGAGCAGTACTTC.

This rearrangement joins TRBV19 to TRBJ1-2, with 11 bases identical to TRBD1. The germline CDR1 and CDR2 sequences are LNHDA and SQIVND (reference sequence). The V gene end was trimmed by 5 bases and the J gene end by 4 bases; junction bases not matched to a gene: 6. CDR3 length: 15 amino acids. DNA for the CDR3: TGTGCCAGTAGTCATCCGGGACAGGGGGTCTATGGCTACACCTTC. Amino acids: CASSHPGQGVYGYTF.

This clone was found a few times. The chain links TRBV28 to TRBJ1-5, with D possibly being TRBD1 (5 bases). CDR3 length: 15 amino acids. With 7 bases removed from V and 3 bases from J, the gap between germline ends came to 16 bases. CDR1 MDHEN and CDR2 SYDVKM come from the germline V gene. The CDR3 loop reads CASTPGGGNNQPQHF. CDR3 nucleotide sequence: TGTGCCAGCACCCCCGGGGGGGGGAACAATCAGCCCCAGCATTTT.

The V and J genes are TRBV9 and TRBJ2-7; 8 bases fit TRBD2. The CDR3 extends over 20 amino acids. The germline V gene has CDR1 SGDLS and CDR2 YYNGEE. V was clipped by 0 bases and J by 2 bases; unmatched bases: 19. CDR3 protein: CASSVAHYSSSGTSAYEQYF. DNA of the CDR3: TGTGCCAGCAGCGTAGCCCACTACTCCAGTTCCGGGACTAGTGCCTACGAGCAGTACTTC. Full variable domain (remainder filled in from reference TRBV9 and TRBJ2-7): DSGVTQTPKHLITATGQRVTLRCSPRSGDLSVYWYQQSLDQGLQFLIQYYNGEERAKGNILERFSAQQFPDLHSELNLSSLELGDSALYFCASSVAHYSSSGTSAYEQYFGPGTRLTVT.